The 3 T cell receptor beta chains listed next were all sequenced from one sample in a study of Ad26.COV2.S vaccination and SARS-CoV-2 variants. Documented treatment: about 20 received Ad26.COV2.S at low or high dose, single or two shots; about 5 received placebo; per-sample allocation not given. At day 63 after the first vaccine or placebo injection, samples were drawn. The data were produced by immunoSEQ multiplex PCR, yet TCRdb's version contains in-frame clones alone and is incomplete. The sample yields roughly 300,000 clones, roughly 90% seen once. Source: peripheral blood, taken in a trial of Ad26.COV2.S vaccine versus placebo. Every receptor here comes from a person aged 18 to 59 who received the Ad26.COV2.S COVID-19 vaccine or a placebo.

The chain links TRBV6-5 to TRBJ2-7; 7 positions agree with TRBD1. The CDR3 sequence is 14 residues long. J lost 1 base, V lost 7 bases, and 7 bases had no gene match. Germline V lookup: CDR1 MNHEY, CDR2 SVGAGI. CDR3 loop: CASKDRKTSYEQYF. The CDR3 region has the DNA TGTGCCAGCAAGGACAGGAAAACTTCCTACGAGCAGTACTTC.

The chain is built from TRBV6-6 and TRBJ2-1; TRBD2 agrees at 8 bases. In germline, CDR1 is MNHNY, CDR2 SVGAGI (reference sequence). J gave up 10 bases and V 2 bases, and 7 bases lay outside the gene matches. The CDR3 length is 14 residues. CDR3 nucleotides: TGTGCCAGCAGTTACGTTGCGGGGGGCGGGGAGCAGTTCTTC. This gives the protein CASSYVAGGGEQFF.

The chain employs TRBV5-1 and TRBJ2-7, with D uncertain. Germline V gene sequence: CDR1 SGHRS, CDR2 YFSETQ. The CDR3 extends over 14 amino acids. Trimming took off 4 bases at V and 7 bases at J, with 18 bases between the two ends. DNA of the CDR3: TGCGCCAGCAGCCCCGGACGGGTAGAGTTTGAGCAGTACTTC. Protein product: CASSPGRVEFEQYF.